This is a list of T cell receptor beta chains from one sample in a study of early T cells in non-severe SARS-CoV-2 infection. TCRdb called the 5' RACE reads again in MiXCR, with one record for every CDR3 protein. There are some 38,000 distinct CDR3 sequences in the sample; roughly 5.3% occur only once, and roughly 29% lies in the top ten. The sample comprised whole blood. These receptors came from an adult who was a healthcare worker with PCR-confirmed SARS-CoV-2 infection or an uninfected control (not recorded which). The CDR3 runs from the conserved cysteine through the conserved F or W. The D gene is left open where the match is weak. Rows may omit the clone size; those that give it use once, few, many or a size class.

D	J	V	length	size	DNA	CDR3
NA	TRBJ1-2	TRBV9	15	many	TGTGCCAGCAGCGTAGCTACGACAGGCGACTATGGCTACACCTTC	CASSVATTGDYGYTF
NA	TRBJ1-5	TRBV2	14	NA	TGTGCCAGCAGTAGGACTTATAGCAATCAGCCCCAGCATTTT	CASSRTYSNQPQHF
TRBD1	TRBJ2-7	TRBV18	16	many	TGTGCCAGCTCACCGCTAGGACAGGGGGCGACGGGAGAGCAGTACTTC	CASSPLGQGATGEQYF
TRBD2	TRBJ2-1	TRBV20-1	17	many	TGCAGTGCTCAAAAACTAGCGGGGGGCACCATCTACAATGAGCAGTTCTTC	CSAQKLAGGTIYNEQFF
NA	TRBJ2-3	TRBV20-1	14	many	TGCAGTGCAGACCCGGGACTTGTCACAGATACGCAGTATTTT	CSADPGLVTDTQYF
TRBD2	TRBJ2-1	TRBV15	16	many	TGTGCCACCAGCAGGCTAGCGGGGAGGGTCTACAATGAGCAGTTCTTC	CATSRLAGRVYNEQFF
TRBD2	TRBJ2-1	TRBV5-5	16	many	TGTGCCAGCAGCTCCCTCGGACTAGCGGCCTACAATGAGCAGTTCTTC	CASSSLGLAAYNEQFF
NA	TRBJ2-3	TRBV12-3/TRBV12-4	14	few	TGTGCCAGCAGTTTGGGAGAAAGGGCAGATACGCAGTATTTT	CASSLGERADTQYF
TRBD2	TRBJ2-1	TRBV6-2/TRBV6-3	17	NA	TGTGCCAGCAGGGACCCAGCGGGGTCCCTCTCCTACAATGAGCAGTTCTTC	CASRDPAGSLSYNEQFF
NA	TRBJ2-3	TRBV7-2	15	many	TGTGCCAGCAGCTTAGCGGGGGCCTTTTTAGATACGCAGTATTTT	CASSLAGAFLDTQYF
TRBD1	TRBJ1-4	TRBV18	14	many	TGTGCCAGCTCATCGGACAGGGTAGTTGAAAAACTGTTTTTT	CASSSDRVVEKLFF
NA	TRBJ2-3	TRBV12-3/TRBV12-4	15	many	TGTGCCAGCAGTTTAATGAGGGGGAGCACAGATACGCAGTATTTT	CASSLMRGSTDTQYF
NA	TRBJ2-3	TRBV9	15	many	TGTGCCAGCAGCGTAGGGCGGGGCCTCACAGATACGCAGTATTTT	CASSVGRGLTDTQYF
TRBD2	TRBJ2-5	TRBV7-2	16	few	TGTGCCAGCAGCTTCCGGGGGGGCCCGGAACGAGAGACCCAGTACTTC	CASSFRGGPERETQYF
NA	TRBJ2-5	TRBV18	15	many	TGTGCCAGCTCACCACCGGGGGGACAGATGGAGACCCAGTACTTC	CASSPPGGQMETQYF
NA	TRBJ2-5	TRBV20-1	11	medium-sized	TGCAGTGCTCCTATAGGGGAGACCCAGTACTTC	CSAPIGETQYF
TRBD1	TRBJ1-2	TRBV20-1	14	few	TGCAGTGCTGCCGGGACAGGAGGATCATATGGCTACACCTTC	CSAAGTGGSYGYTF
TRBD2	TRBJ2-7	TRBV19	17	many	TGTGCCAGTAGTGAAAGCGGGAGGGCCCTCGGGTTATACGAGCAGTACTTC	CASSESGRALGLYEQYF
TRBD1	TRBJ1-4	TRBV20-1	15	NA	TGCAGTGCTCCGGGACAGCCCACAACTAATGAAAAACTGTTTTTT	CSAPGQPTTNEKLFF
NA	TRBJ2-6	TRBV2	12	few	TGTGCCAGCAGTGAGGTTGTCAACGTCCTGACTTTC	CASSEVVNVLTF
TRBD2	TRBJ2-2	TRBV4-2	16	NA	TGTGCCAGCAGCCCCCGACTAGCGGGGAACACCGGGGAGCTGTTTTTT	CASSPRLAGNTGELFF
NA	TRBJ2-6	TRBV7-9	18	few	TGTGCCAGCAGCTTCGGGGCGGGGTTAAGCTCTGGGGCCAACGTCCTGACTTTC	CASSFGAGLSSGANVLTF
TRBD2	TRBJ2-3	TRBV12-3/TRBV12-4	16	many	TGTGCCAGCAGACCAACTAGCGGGGCCATCACAGATACGCAGTATTTT	CASRPTSGAITDTQYF
TRBD1	TRBJ1-1	TRBV24-1	14	many	TGTGCCACCAGTGATCCGGGACAGGGCGCTGAAGCTTTCTTT	CATSDPGQGAEAFF
NA	TRBJ2-3	TRBV19	12	few	TGTGCCAGTAGTATGGGCTTAGGAGCGCAGTATTTT	CASSMGLGAQYF
NA	TRBJ1-2	TRBV7-9	14	many	TGTGCCAGCAGAGGGGACACACGGGTCCGTGGCTACACCTTC	CASRGDTRVRGYTF
NA	TRBJ2-1	TRBV19	14	many	TGTGCCAGTAGTATACAGGGTCGTATCAATGAGCAGTTCTTC	CASSIQGRINEQFF
TRBD1	TRBJ1-3	TRBV20-1	13	NA	TGCAGTGCTGCACAGGGGCGTGTGAACACCATATATTTT	CSAAQGRVNTIYF
NA	TRBJ2-4	TRBV28	15	many	TGTGCCAGCAGTTTAGCCCCTCGGGCAGGAAACATTCAGTACTTC	CASSLAPRAGNIQYF